This is a list of T cell receptor beta chains from one sample in a study of blood T cell repertoires in COVID-19. Data came from immunoSEQ multiplex PCR; TCRdb stores just in-frame clones and leaves some out. This repertoire shows about 380,000 clones, 88% found once; its top ten account for roughly 1.2%. Sequenced input: PBMCs or T cells enriched from blood (not recorded which). The origin of the receptors is a woman younger than 30 who had recovered from COVID-19. Each CDR3 is given with its conserved first and last residue. D genes are given only for firm matches. Clone size is given for some rows only: seen once, a few or many times, or a class if the clone is expanded.

V	J	size	D	DNA	CDR3
TRBV6-5	TRBJ1-2	NA	NA	TGTGCCAGCAGCCCGGGGGAATTTTCCCATGGCTACACCTTC	CASSPGEFSHGYTF
TRBV7-6	TRBJ2-5	NA	NA	TGTGCCAGCAGCTTAGAGTACGTGGGGAGCCAAGAGACCCAGTACTTC	CASSLEYVGSQETQYF
TRBV27	TRBJ1-2	NA	TRBD1	TGTGCCAGCAGTTTACGACAGGGAGGATTCTATGGCTACACCTTC	CASSLRQGGFYGYTF
TRBV9	TRBJ1-6	NA	TRBD1	TGTGCCAGCAGCGAAGCAGGGGGACCCTATAATTCACCCCTCCACTTT	CASSEAGGPYNSPLHF
TRBV30	TRBJ1-5	NA	NA	TGTGCCTGGAGTGATCGTTTAAGCCCGGATCAGCCCCAGCATTTT	CAWSDRLSPDQPQHF
TRBV7-8	TRBJ1-3	NA	NA	TGTGCCAGCAGCCCCGAGACGGCGCTAGCCACCATATATTTT	CASSPETALATIYF
TRBV6-5	TRBJ1-3	few	NA	TGTGCCAGCAGTTACTCGGGGACAAACGGAAACACCATATATTTT	CASSYSGTNGNTIYF
TRBV28	TRBJ2-5	NA	TRBD2	TGTGCCAGCAGTCCACAGTGGGCGGGGGGCAAACAAGAGACCCAGTACTTC	CASSPQWAGGKQETQYF
TRBV11-2	TRBJ2-7	NA	NA	TGTGCCAGCAGCTCTCATATTCAGGCCTCCTACGAGCAGTACTTC	CASSSHIQASYEQYF
TRBV28	TRBJ1-2	NA	NA	TGTGCCAGCAGCGTACAGGGACGAGTTAACTATGGCTACACCTTC	CASSVQGRVNYGYTF
TRBV6-5	TRBJ1-5	NA	TRBD1	TGTGCCAGCAGTTCCGGGACAGCCGGCAATCAGCCCCAGCATTTT	CASSSGTAGNQPQHF
TRBV4-1	TRBJ2-5	NA	NA	TGCGCCAGCAGCCAAGAGAGGTTGGCAGTTGAGACCCAGTACTTC	CASSQERLAVETQYF
TRBV6-5	TRBJ1-6	few	NA	TGTGCCAGCAGTTACGAGGTCGGAGGGGCTAATTCACCCCTCCACTTT	CASSYEVGGANSPLHF
TRBV7-6	TRBJ2-5	NA	TRBD2	TGTGCCAGCAGCTTAGGACTAGCGGGGGGTAGGGGAGAGACCCAGTACTTC	CASSLGLAGGRGETQYF
TRBV19	TRBJ1-2	NA	TRBD1	TGTGCCAGTAGCCCTTGGGACAGGGGAAACTATGGCTACACCTTC	CASSPWDRGNYGYTF
TRBV5-8	TRBJ1-5	NA	TRBD1	TGTGCCAGCAGCTCAGGGGGACAGGCGGGGCTTTCGGAGCCCCAGCATTTT	CASSSGGQAGLSEPQHF
TRBV6-2/TRBV6-3	TRBJ2-7	once	TRBD2	TGTGCCAGCAGTTACTCCAGGGCAGGGATCGGGACTAGCGCTTACGAGCAGTACTTC	CASSYSRAGIGTSAYEQYF
TRBV11-3	TRBJ2-1	NA	NA	TGTGCCAGCAGCCCTCTCTCCGTCAATGAGCAGTTCTTC	CASSPLSVNEQFF
TRBV6-1	TRBJ1-3	NA	TRBD1	TGTGCCAGCAGTGAAACCTTTACAGGGGTGGGTGGAAACACCATATATTTT	CASSETFTGVGGNTIYF
TRBV6-2/TRBV6-3	TRBJ1-2	NA	NA	TGTGCCAGCAGTTACTCGGCAGGGGATGGCTACACCTTC	CASSYSAGDGYTF
TRBV7-9	TRBJ1-2	NA	NA	TGTGCCAGCACCCTCAGGGGCGAGGACTATGGCTACACCTTC	CASTLRGEDYGYTF
TRBV6-2/TRBV6-3	TRBJ2-1	NA	NA	TGTGCCAGCAGTTACCGGGACATTTACAATGAGCAGTTCTTC	CASSYRDIYNEQFF
TRBV11-1	TRBJ1-1	NA	NA	TGTGCCAGCAGCCCAGGGGTCGGCACTGAAGCTTTCTTT	CASSPGVGTEAFF
TRBV12-3/TRBV12-4	TRBJ1-6	NA	NA	TGTGCCAGCAGTGGGAGGGGAACTACACCCCTCCACTTT	CASSGRGTTPLHF
TRBV6-2/TRBV6-3	TRBJ2-7	NA	NA	TGTGCCAGCAGTTACTCGTCATACGAGCAGTACTTC	CASSYSSYEQYF
TRBV10-3	TRBJ1-5	few	TRBD1	TGTGCCATCAGGGGGACAGACAATCAGCCCCAGCATTTT	CAIRGTDNQPQHF
TRBV28	TRBJ2-7	NA	NA	TGTGCCAGCATCCAAAGTGGCGGTTCCTACGAGCAGTACTTC	CASIQSGGSYEQYF
TRBV6-5	TRBJ2-2	NA	NA	TGTGCCAGCTCTATTAATCAGGGTTCCGGGGAGCTGTTTTTT	CASSINQGSGELFF
TRBV5-1	TRBJ2-1	NA	TRBD1	TGCGCCAGCAGCGGGGACAGTTACTCCTACAATGAGCAGTTCTTC	CASSGDSYSYNEQFF
TRBV11-1	TRBJ1-2	NA	TRBD1	TGTGCCAGCAGCTCGGACAGGGAAGGTTATGGCTACACCTTC	CASSSDREGYGYTF
TRBV25-1	TRBJ2-7	NA	NA	TGTGCCAGCAGTGAAGAATGGGGGGAGCCCTACGAGCAGTACTTC	CASSEEWGEPYEQYF
TRBV6-5	TRBJ1-5	NA	NA	TGTGCCAGCACCCCCAGCGTTGCCGGCAATCAGCCCCAGCATTTT	CASTPSVAGNQPQHF
TRBV6-5	TRBJ2-5	NA	NA	TGTGCCAGCAGCTACTCGGGCGAGGAGACCCAGTACTTC	CASSYSGEETQYF
TRBV24-1	TRBJ2-7	NA	NA	TGTGCCACCAGTGATTTGCGGGGTGAGCAGTACTTC	CATSDLRGEQYF
TRBV15	TRBJ1-2	once	NA	TGTGCCACCAGCAGATCCTCGACAGGCAACTATGGCTACACCTTC	CATSRSSTGNYGYTF
TRBV25-1	TRBJ1-3	NA	NA	TGTGCCAGCAGTGAAGGGTGGGGGGGAGGAAACACCATATATTTT	CASSEGWGGGNTIYF
TRBV11-3	TRBJ1-1	once	NA	TGTGCCAGCAGCTTAGCGGAGGGGCCGAACACTGAAGCTTTCTTT	CASSLAEGPNTEAFF
TRBV4-3	TRBJ2-1	NA	NA	TGCGCCAGCAGCCAAGAAGAGGGTTTTAGGGATGAGCAGTTCTTC	CASSQEEGFRDEQFF
TRBV6-2/TRBV6-3	TRBJ2-7	once	NA	TGTGCCAGCAGTTCGGGACTTCTTGCCTACGAGCAGTACTTC	CASSSGLLAYEQYF
TRBV9	TRBJ1-5	NA	NA	TGTGCCAGCAGCGCGGGGAATCAGCCCCAGCATTTT	CASSAGNQPQHF
TRBV12-3/TRBV12-4	TRBJ2-5	NA	NA	TGTGCCAGCAGTCCACTCCCAGAGACCCAGTACTTC	CASSPLPETQYF
TRBV7-3	TRBJ1-1	NA	NA	TGTGCCAGCAGCATGACAGTAAACACTGAAGCTTTCTTT	CASSMTVNTEAFF